The TCR beta chain under discussion was sequenced for a study of blood T cell repertoires in COVID-19. Study context: Acute-phase and convalescent COVID-19 samples originated in the United States, Italy and Spain. Sources were T cells, B-cell-depleted T cells, or PBMCs; the material itself was cDNA or gDNA.

V lost 1 base, J lost 5 bases, and 1 base stayed unmatched. Germline assignment: CDR1 MNHEY and CDR2 SMNVEV (reference sequence). The CDR3 is 13 residues long. Original analysis: Amplified reference gene primers provided the basis for estimating nucleated cell counts. Measured with immunoSEQ multiplex PCR; TCRdb has only the in-frame clones, and not every one. V and J calls and clone size are copied from that table; D and trimming were computed from the DNA. The sample lists some 280,000 clones; under 90% were seen once. Sample: peripheral blood. The chain employs TRBV27 and TRBJ2-5; 7 bases are shared with TRBD1. This clonotype originated in a middle-aged woman who had recovered from COVID-19. CDR3 in amino acids: CASSLFRGETQYF. The CDR3 region has the DNA TGTGCCAGCAGTTTATTCAGGGGGGAGACCCAGTACTTC.